The present TCR beta chain was sequenced within a study of blood T cell repertoires in COVID-19. About the study: Researchers got acute and convalescent COVID-19 samples from the United States, Italy and Spain. The cDNA or gDNA used as material had been derived from T cells, B-cell-depleted T cells, or PBMCs.

V lost 7 bases, J lost 6 bases, and 7 bases stayed unmatched. The length of the CDR3 is 15 residues. Germline CDR1 MRHNA, CDR2 SNTAGT. This clone came up once. In the source study's methods: The authors estimated nucleated cell counts from reference gene primer amplification. Using immunoSEQ multiplex PCR, the repertoire was profiled, and TCRdb retains in-frame clones only, with some absent. V, J and clone size are taken as reported in that table, and D and trimming were inferred from the DNA itself. This table holds 120,000 to 150,000 clones, approximately 87% found once. Sequenced material: peripheral blood. The genes are TRBV6-4 and TRBJ2-5; the match to TRBD2 covers 14 bases. The sequence derives from a woman aged 50 to 65 with active or convalescent COVID-19. The CDR3 loop is CASTQTSGGAKTQYF. The CDR3 nucleotides are TGTGCCAGCACCCAGACTAGCGGGGGGGCGAAGACCCAGTACTTC.